These 31 T cell receptor beta chains were sequenced from one sample in a study of blood T cells in healthy people across ages. With a J-beta primer mix and a sample-barcoded 5' primer, a second PCR ran about 7 to 11 cycles. One entry per CDR3 protein results from TCRdb running MiXCR on the 5' RACE reads. The sample consists of roughly 1,800,000 distinct CDR3 sequences, around half of them appearing once. The sequenced sample consisted of blood. Source of these receptors: a middle-aged woman in good health.

This clonotype was counted only a few times. This rearrangement joins TRBV6-6 to TRBJ2-7, with 10 bases that match TRBD2. The CDR3 has 15 residues. Germline V gene data show CDR1 as MNHNY and CDR2 as SVGAGI (reference sequence). V shed 6 bases and J 4 bases; nucleotides not matched to a gene: 9. CDR3: CASSSGTSARYEQYF. The CDR3 DNA sequence: TGTGCCAGCAGCTCCGGGACTAGCGCTCGATACGAGCAGTACTTC.

This clonotype was recorded a few times. The chain carries TRBV12-3 or TRBV12-4 and TRBJ1-2; 9 bases agree with TRBD1. V shed 8 bases and J 8 bases; nucleotides not matched to a gene: 15. CDR3 length: 15 amino acids. The DNA of the CDR3 is TGTGCCAGCCACACGTCCGGACAGGGGTTGGGCGGCTACACCTTC. It yields the protein CASHTSGQGLGGYTF.

The chain uses TRBV2 and TRBJ2-5, with 10 bases that match TRBD1. The tail of the sequence fits TRBJ2-7 better, so the J call may be wrong. Germline values: CDR1 SNHLY, CDR2 FYNNEI. CDR3 length: 14 residues. CDR3 amino acids: CASTDRDRGYEQYF. In nucleotides, the CDR3 is TGTGCCAGCACAGACCGGGACAGGGGTTACGAGCAGTACTTC.

The chain links TRBV4-2 to TRBJ2-3; no definite D call. Germline CDR1 LGHNA, CDR2 YNFKEQ. This CDR3 is 15 amino acids long. V was pared by 6 bases and J by 1 base, with 14 bases between. DNA of the CDR3: TGTGCCAGCAGGACCATGAGTCGGGGCACAGATACGCAGTATTTT. Its translation: CASRTMSRGTDTQYF.

This clonotype was picked up a small number of times. DNA for the CDR3: TGTGCCAGCAGTAACGACAGGGGATCCTACGAGCAGTACTTC. Residues: CASSNDRGSYEQYF. This chain uses TRBV6-6 with TRBJ2-7, with 8 positions matching TRBD1. The CDR3 sequence is 14 residues long. CDR1 is MNHNY, CDR2 SVGAGI, per germline (reference sequence). V lost 5 bases to trimming and J lost 1 base; unmatched junction nucleotides: 4.

This clonotype was seen only a few times. J is TRBJ2-1 and V is TRBV6-2 or TRBV6-3; D unclear. The length of the CDR3 is 13 residues. Germline V gene data show CDR1 as MNHEY and CDR2 as SVGEGT. V was shortened by 1 base and J by 6 bases, with 7 bases between the two germline ends. DNA of the CDR3: TGTGCCAGCAGTTACTACCTTATCAATGAGCAGTTCTTC. Encoded protein: CASSYYLINEQFF.

This chain links TRBV4-1 with TRBJ1-1; a weak D match, TRBD1 (5 bases). Per the germline V gene, CDR1 is MGHRA and CDR2 is YSYEKL. The CDR3 covers 15 residues. The V end was cut by 8 bases, the J end by 3 bases, with 19 bases between. The chain's CDR3 is CASARTVGADTEAFF. The CDR3 DNA is TGCGCCAGCGCCCGGACGGTTGGGGCCGACACTGAAGCTTTCTTT.

The chain combines TRBV5-1 with TRBJ2-5, with 7 nucleotides matching TRBD2. The CDR3 has 15 amino acids. V gave up 1 base and J gave up 1 base; unmatched junction bases: 4. Germline-derived CDR1 and CDR2 are SGHRS and YFSETQ. CDR3 in amino acids: CASSLLASGQETQYF. The CDR3 DNA is TGCGCCAGCAGCTTGCTTGCTAGCGGCCAAGAGACCCAGTACTTC.

This clonotype has more than one count but fewer than ten. The chain joins TRBV27 to TRBJ2-4; D may be TRBD2 (5 bases). Gene TRBJ2-7 matches the end of the DNA better, so the J call may be wrong. Germline V lookup: CDR1 MNHEY, CDR2 SMNVEV (reference sequence). The CDR3 covers 15 residues. Here the CDR3 reads CASSLRTGSGYEQYF. CDR3 bases: TGTGCCAGCAGTCTGCGGACGGGGTCAGGCTACGAGCAGTACTTC.

Concerning this clonotype: At one of its ends the junction is not consistent with the germline gene, which may arise from a read error. V and J are TRBV15 and TRBJ2-5, with D tentatively TRBD1 (6 bases). The DNA end lines up better with TRBJ2-7; the J call may be wrong. The CDR3 covers 14 residues. CDR1 LNHNV and CDR2 YYDKDF come from the germline V gene (reference sequence). The CDR3 sequence is CVTSRDIVASEQYF. For the CDR3, the DNA is TGTGTCACCAGCAGGGACATTGTTGCCTCCGAGCAGTACTTC.

This clonotype appeared a few times. V gene TRBV4-2 combines with J gene TRBJ1-6; perhaps TRBD1 as D (5 bases). V lost 0 bases, J lost 6 bases, and 9 bases lay in between. Germline V CDR1 and CDR2: LGHNA, YNFKEQ. The CDR3 is 15 residues long. In DNA, the CDR3 is TGTGCCAGCAGCCAAGATAGGGGACTTAATTCACCCCTCCACTTT. The encoded protein is CASSQDRGLNSPLHF.

V and J are TRBV28 and TRBJ2-7; 9 bases are a match to TRBD1. The CDR3 extends over 14 amino acids. CDR1 is MDHEN, CDR2 SYDVKM, per germline. Unmatched junction bases numbered 11, after V lost 9 bases and J lost 5 bases. The CDR3: CASLVGTGSNEQYF. In DNA form, the CDR3 reads TGTGCCAGTCTAGTGGGGACAGGGTCCAACGAGCAGTACTTC.

This clonotype appeared a few times. The CDR3 bases are TGTGCCAGCAGCGACGACTCTGGACTAGCATCGAACATTCAGTACTTC. It is translated as CASSDDSGLASNIQYF. The chain has TRBV6-5 and TRBJ2-4; 8 nucleotides match TRBD2. Germline CDR1 MNHEY, CDR2 SVGAGI. CDR3 length: 16 residues. The V segment lost 6 bases and the J segment 7 bases; nucleotides outside the gene matches: 14.

V is TRBV6-5 and J is TRBJ1-2, with TRBD1 identical over 7 bases. CDR3 size: 15 residues. Per the germline V gene, CDR1 is MNHEY and CDR2 is SVGAGI. V lost 5 bases, J lost 10 bases, and 16 bases stayed unmatched. The CDR3 nucleotides read TGTGCCAGCAGTACGCAGACAGGGAGCCGAGGAGACTACACCTTC. Its translation: CASSTQTGSRGDYTF.

The chain recombines TRBV6-6 with TRBJ2-3; D gene ambiguous. The CDR3 totals 15 residues. Deletions cut 2 bases from V and 3 bases from J, with 12 bases between. Per the germline V gene, CDR1 is MNHNY and CDR2 is SVGAGI (reference sequence). This CDR3 is CASSYEGFRTDTQYF. The CDR3 DNA reads TGTGCCAGCAGTTACGAAGGTTTTAGGACAGATACGCAGTATTTT.

The chain recombines TRBV5-1 with TRBJ1-2; TRBD1 might be the D (5 bases). The V end was cut by 1 base, the J end by 4 bases, with 11 bases between. Looked up from germline, CDR1 is SGHRS and CDR2 is YFSETQ. The CDR3 totals 14 residues. The CDR3 is CASSLFVGAYGYTF. The CDR3 region has the DNA TGCGCCAGCAGCTTGTTTGTAGGGGCCTATGGCTACACCTTC.

This clonotype has at least ten counts. V is TRBV20-1 and J is TRBJ2-7; D may be TRBD1 (5 bases). V was pared by 7 bases and J by 2 bases, with 15 bases between. The CDR3 spans 13 residues. Germline loops: CDR1 DFQATT, CDR2 SNEGSKA (reference sequence). The CDR3 DNA reads as TGCAGTGTCGCGGTCGGACATACCTACGAGCAGTACTTC. Its protein product is CSVAVGHTYEQYF.

CDR3 sequence: CASMRAERNSPLHF. In DNA form, the CDR3 reads TGTGCCAGCATGAGGGCAGAGCGTAATTCACCCCTCCACTTT. V gene TRBV2 combines with J gene TRBJ1-6, with D unresolved. V lost 7 bases and J 6 bases, leaving 13 bases between the germline ends. Germline V lookup: CDR1 SNHLY, CDR2 FYNNEI. CDR3 length: 14 residues. Full variable domain (rest looked up from reference TRBV2 and TRBJ1-6): EPEVTQTPSHQVTQMGQEVILRCVPISNHLYFYWYRQILGQKVEFLVSFYNNEISEKSEIFDDQFSVERPDGSNFTLKIRSTKLEDSAMYFCASMRAERNSPLHFGNGTRLTVT.

This sequence joins TRBV7-2 and TRBJ2-3; 10 bases are a match to TRBD2. The CDR3 sequence is 17 residues long. Germline CDR1 SGHTA, CDR2 FQGNSA. Trimming cost V 4 bases and J 4 bases; bases outside gene matches: 11. The DNA for the CDR3 is TGTGCCAGCAGCTCCCCAAGCGGGGGGGCGAAGCCAGATACGCAGTATTTT. It translates to CASSSPSGGAKPDTQYF.

This chain uses TRBV3-1 with TRBJ2-3; perhaps TRBD2 as D (5 bases). Germline V gene sequence: CDR1 LGHDT, CDR2 YNNKEL (reference sequence). The CDR3 consists of 15 residues. The ends were cut back, 3 bases at V and 5 bases at J, with 15 bases in the middle. In DNA, the CDR3 is TGTGCCAGCAGCCACAGAGGGATTTTAAAAGATACGCAGTATTTT. This sequence encodes CASSHRGILKDTQYF.

V usage is TRBV12-3 or TRBV12-4 and J usage is TRBJ1-6; D is uncertain. V was cut by 6 bases and J by 6 bases, with 9 bases left in between. This CDR3 is 13 amino acids long. The CDR3 sequence: CASRGWSNSPLHF. In DNA, the CDR3 is TGTGCCAGCAGAGGGTGGAGTAATTCACCCCTCCACTTT.

V usage is TRBV7-9 and J usage is TRBJ2-3; D is undetermined. CDR1 and CDR2 (germline): SEHNR, FQNEAQ (reference sequence). The CDR3 totals 15 residues. With 6 bases removed from V and 4 bases from J, the gap between germline ends came to 17 bases. The CDR3 bases are TGTGCCAGCAGTTCTTCTTCCGGTGTAGCAGATACGCAGTATTTT. It is translated as CASSSSSGVADTQYF. Complete variable domain (other parts from reference TRBV7-9 and TRBJ2-3): DTGVSQNPRHKITKRGQNVTFRCDPISEHNRLYWYRQTLGQGPEFLTYFQNEAQLEKSRLLSDRFSAERPKGSFSTLEIQRTEQGDSAMYLCASSSSSGVADTQYFGPGTRLTVL.

This clonotype is a singleton in its sample. V usage is TRBV25-1 and J usage is TRBJ1-6; D uncertain. The CDR3 is 13 amino acids. V was trimmed by 5 bases and J by 13 bases, leaving 15 bases between them. Germline CDR1 MGHDK, CDR2 SYGVNS. CDR3: CASSLGPGFPLHF. The CDR3 DNA sequence: TGTGCCAGCAGTCTTGGGCCCGGGTTTCCCCTCCACTTT.

This clonotype was seen a handful of times. This rearrangement joins TRBV20-1 to TRBJ2-1, with 9 bases aligning to TRBD1. Germline V gives CDR1 DFQATT, CDR2 SNEGSKA (reference sequence). The J segment lost 6 bases and the V segment lost 3 bases, leaving 12 bases of the junction unmatched. The CDR3 sequence is 16 residues long. The CDR3, as DNA: TGCAGTGCTAGGATTGGCGGGACAGGGTTTTCCAATGAGCAGTTCTTC. Translation gives CSARIGGTGFSNEQFF.

This clonotype was observed a single time. An end of the junction does not agree with germline; a read error may underlie this. The gene calls are TRBV28 and TRBJ2-2; D is ambiguous. The CDR3 spans 14 residues. Germline V gene sequence: CDR1 MDHEN, CDR2 SYDVKM. CDR3 DNA sequence: TGTACCAGCAGAGGCAGTGCGAACACCGGGGAGCTGTTTTTT. Translated, it gives CTSRGSANTGELFF.

The V gene is TRBV20-1, the J gene TRBJ1-2; unclear D gene. The CDR3 totals 12 residues. Germline V gives CDR1 DFQATT, CDR2 SNEGSKA (reference sequence). The V end lost 2 bases, the J end lost 4 bases, and 8 bases lay between the germline ends. In DNA form, the CDR3 reads TGCAGTGCTAGATTCGGGCCCTATGGCTACACCTTC. As protein: CSARFGPYGYTF.

This rearrangement joins TRBV12-3 or TRBV12-4 to TRBJ1-1; D is uncertain. V lost 5 bases and J 0 bases, leaving 19 bases between the germline ends. This CDR3 has 17 residues. CDR3 coding DNA: TGTGCCAGCAGTCCCCTGGGAGGCGGCTCTTTGAACACTGAAGCTTTCTTT. Translated: CASSPLGGGSLNTEAFF.

The chain joins TRBV20-1 to TRBJ2-5, with 8 bases lining up with TRBD2. Germline V gene sequence: CDR1 DFQATT, CDR2 SNEGSKA (reference sequence). Germline trimming cut 6 bases from V and 2 bases from J; bases unmatched to any gene: 8. The CDR3 consists of 14 residues. This chain's CDR3 is CSALAGTVQETQYF. CDR3 bases: TGCAGTGCCTTAGCGGGGACCGTTCAAGAGACCCAGTACTTC.

The CDR3 DNA reads as TGCGCCAGCAGCCAGGGGTTAGCTAATGAAAAACTGTTTTTT. Protein: CASSQGLANEKLFF. V is TRBV5-1 and J is TRBJ1-4; D possibly corresponds to TRBD1 (6 bases). This CDR3 is built from 14 residues. Germline V gene sequence: CDR1 SGHRS, CDR2 YFSETQ. V was cut by 4 bases and J by 3 bases, with 10 bases left in between. Looking up the rest from reference TRBV5-1 and TRBJ1-4 gives the full variable domain: KAGVTQTPRYLIKTRGQQVTLSCSPISGHRSVSWYQQTPGQGLQFLFEYFSETQRNKGNFPGRFSGRQFSNSRSEMNVSTLELGDSALYLCASSQGLANEKLFFGSGTQLSVL.

This clonotype has more than one count but fewer than ten. The chain is built from TRBV28 and TRBJ2-7; 7 positions match TRBD1. The CDR3 sequence is 15 residues long. CDR1 is MDHEN and CDR2 is SYDVKM in the germline V gene. Trimming removed 5 bases from V and 0 bases from J; junction bases left unmatched: 7. As DNA, the CDR3 is TGTGCCAGCAGTATCCGGACAGGCAGCTCCTACGAGCAGTACTTC. Translated: CASSIRTGSSYEQYF.

The gene calls are TRBV2 and TRBJ2-4; perhaps TRBD1 as D (6 bases). The end of the DNA is better explained by TRBJ2-7, so the J call may be wrong. CDR1 is SNHLY and CDR2 is FYNNEI in the germline V gene. This CDR3 spans 15 amino acids. The CDR3 loop reads CAIGRDRDIGGEQYF. The CDR3 nucleotides read TGTGCCATCGGGCGAGACCGAGACATAGGGGGCGAGCAGTACTTC.